The 9 T cell receptor beta chains listed next were all sequenced from one sample in a study of T cell responses to AZD1222 COVID-19 vaccine. The repertoire was sequenced with immunoSEQ multiplex PCR; TCRdb's copy has only in-frame clones and lacks some. Among 140,000 to 150,000 clones listed, 90% to 95% were seen once. The sequencing used peripheral blood, collected after recovery from COVID-19. These receptors were taken from an adult who had recovered from COVID-19.

The chain uses TRBV28 and TRBJ1-3, with 8 bases matching TRBD1. CDR1 is MDHEN, CDR2 SYDVKM, per germline. The CDR3 loop spans 24 amino acids. Unmatched junction bases numbered 30, after V lost 2 bases and J lost 3 bases. CDR3: CASSLPLGQGRSQKGLNFGNTIYF. Here the CDR3 DNA reads TGTGCCAGCAGTTTACCCCTCGGACAGGGACGCTCGCAAAAGGGCCTCAATTTTGGAAACACCATATATTTT.

This clone showed up just a few times. The chain's CDR3 is CASSRQGGDTYEQYF. CDR3 DNA sequence: TGTGCCAGCAGCCGACAGGGAGGGGACACCTACGAGCAGTACTTC. This rearrangement joins TRBV7-3 to TRBJ2-7; perhaps D is TRBD1 or TRBD2 (7 bases each). Trimming shortened V by 5 bases and J by 2 bases, and 16 bases separated the two germline ends. Germline-derived CDR1 and CDR2 are SGHTA and FQGTGA. This CDR3 region has 15 residues. The full variable domain, in which reference TRBV7-3 and TRBJ2-7 provide the parts outside the CDR3, is GAGVSQTPSNKVTEKGKYVELRCDPISGHTALYWYRQSLGQGPEFLIYFQGTGAADDSGLPNDRFFAVRPEGSVSTLKIQRTERGDSAVYLCASSRQGGDTYEQYFGPGTRLTVT.

CDR3 nucleotides: TGTGCCAGCAGCTCCCCGGGACTATCCGAAGAGACCCAGTACTTC. It yields the protein CASSSPGLSEETQYF. The chain recombines TRBV7-9 with TRBJ2-5; the match to TRBD2 covers 7 bases. There are 15 residues in the CDR3. Germline assignment: CDR1 SEHNR and CDR2 FQNEAQ (reference sequence). J was trimmed by 3 bases and V by 4 bases; bases with no gene match: 8.

J is TRBJ2-5 and V is TRBV9; D is ambiguous. Germline CDR1 reads SGDLS; CDR2 reads YYNGEE. V gave up 0 bases and J gave up 5 bases, with 8 bases separating them. The CDR3 is 13 amino acids. CDR3 nucleotides: TGTGCCAGCAGCGTAGCGCATTCTGAGACCCAGTACTTC. Amino acid sequence: CASSVAHSETQYF.

The chain uses TRBV6-1 and TRBJ1-5; D is uncertain. V was trimmed by 0 bases and J by 1 base, leaving 7 bases between them. CDR3 length equals 15 residues. Germline-derived CDR1 and CDR2 are MNHNS and SASEGT. Here the CDR3 reads CASSEAVQSNQPQHF. CDR3 nucleotide sequence: TGTGCCAGCAGTGAAGCGGTTCAGAGCAATCAGCCCCAGCATTTT.

Worth noting for this clone: At one end the junction does not follow the germline gene, possibly because of a read error. Distinct nucleotide sequences in the sample also encode this CDR3. The V and J genes are TRBV27 and TRBJ1-1, with TRBD1 as a possible D gene (6 bases). Germline V gene lookup returns CDR1 MNHEY and CDR2 SMNVEV (reference sequence). The CDR3 consists of 17 residues. CDR3 sequence: CASSSIFTSGEKTEAFF. CDR3 in DNA: TGTGCCAGTAGTTCGATCTTTACCTCAGGGGAAAAGACTGAAGCTTTCTTT.

The CDR3 sequence is CSARVGHEQYF. The CDR3 region has the DNA TGCAGTGCTAGGGTTGGGCACGAGCAGTACTTC. The chain is built from TRBV20-1 and TRBJ2-7; D remains unclear. With 3 bases removed from V and 5 bases from J, the gap between germline ends came to 8 bases. Germline assignment: CDR1 DFQATT and CDR2 SNEGSKA (reference sequence). The CDR3 totals 11 residues.

V gene TRBV27 combines with J gene TRBJ1-2, with D perhaps matching TRBD1 (5 bases). Deletions cut 0 bases from V and 0 bases from J, with 11 bases between. Germline lookup yields CDR1 MNHEY and CDR2 SMNVEV (reference sequence). CDR3 length: 16 amino acids. The CDR3 loop is CASSLSGVRSNYGYTF. The CDR3 DNA is TGTGCCAGCAGTTTATCGGGGGTAAGGTCTAACTATGGCTACACCTTC.

J is TRBJ2-7 and V is TRBV6-2 or TRBV6-3, with 9 bases lining up with TRBD2. The CDR3 runs 14 residues. Looked up from germline, CDR1 is MNHEY and CDR2 is SVGEGT. Germline trimming cut 5 bases from V and 6 bases from J; bases unmatched to any gene: 8. CDR3 sequence (DNA): TGTGCCAGCAGTAGAGCGGGAGGAGGTGGCGAGCAGTACTTC. This translates into CASSRAGGGGEQYF.